Shown below are 31 T cell receptor beta chains from a single sample sequenced in a study of early T cells in non-severe SARS-CoV-2 infection. TCRdb re-called the 5' RACE reads with MiXCR, one entry per CDR3 protein. The sample includes just under 65,000 distinct CDR3 sequences, 8.8% of them seen just once. The sample was whole blood, taken at baseline. The receptor set was obtained from an adult who was a healthcare worker with PCR-confirmed SARS-CoV-2 infection or an uninfected control (not recorded which).

This clonotype was counted at least ten times. The chain is built from TRBV7-2 and TRBJ2-3; D may be TRBD2 (6 bases). Germline lookup yields CDR1 SGHTA and CDR2 FQGNSA. CDR3 length: 12 amino acids. V was shortened by 7 bases and J by 6 bases, with 11 bases between the two germline ends. CDR3 coding DNA: TGTGCCAGCACCCAAAGCGGGGATACGCAGTATTTT. Translated, it gives CASTQSGDTQYF.

In this sample, this clonotype turned up many times. V and J are TRBV20-1 and TRBJ1-6; a weak D match, TRBD1 (5 bases). The CDR3 runs 17 residues. V dropped 0 bases and J dropped 1 base, with 13 bases sitting between them. Looked up from germline, CDR1 is DFQATT and CDR2 is SNEGSKA (reference sequence). The CDR3 reads CSARDHHEGSYNSPLHF. CDR3 DNA sequence: TGCAGTGCTAGAGATCACCATGAGGGGTCCTATAATTCACCCCTCCACTTT.

This chain connects TRBV5-7 to TRBJ1-1, with D possibly being TRBD1 (5 bases). TRBV5-7 is designated an ORF whose function remains uncertain. CDR3 size: 13 residues. V was cut by 9 bases and J by 3 bases, with 15 bases left in between. CDR3 coding DNA: TGTGCCACCAGGGAGGGAGGGGACACTGAAGCTTTCTTT. Translated: CATREGGDTEAFF.

V is TRBV5-1 and J is TRBJ1-1; weak D call: TRBD1 (5 bases). Germline CDR1 and CDR2: SGHRS and YFSETQ. V gave up 2 bases and J gave up 6 bases, with 17 bases separating them. CDR3 length: 15 residues. As DNA, the CDR3 is TGCGCCAGCAGCTTACGGACAAGCGAGGGGTCTGAAGCTTTCTTT. Amino acids: CASSLRTSEGSEAFF.

This clonotype has only a few counts. The V and J genes are TRBV5-1 and TRBJ2-3, with D possibly matching TRBD1 (6 bases). This CDR3 is 15 amino acids long. Germline V gene sequence: CDR1 SGHRS, CDR2 YFSETQ. The V and J ends lost 4 bases and 3 bases respectively, with 15 bases between them. CDR3 protein: CASSPARGKTDTQYF. CDR3 bases: TGCGCCAGCAGCCCCGCCAGGGGAAAAACAGATACGCAGTATTTT.

This clonotype appeared a few times. V usage is TRBV6-1 and J usage is TRBJ1-5; 11 positions match TRBD1. Germline CDR1 is MNHNS and CDR2 is SASEGT. The CDR3 covers 16 residues. The junction had 7 bases not matched to a gene; V was cut back by 7 bases and J by 2 bases. The CDR3 is CASKAGTGGGNQPQHF. CDR3 in DNA: TGTGCCAGCAAAGCCGGGACAGGGGGGGGCAATCAGCCCCAGCATTTT.

This clonotype was observed a handful of times. The chain couples TRBV6-6 to TRBJ2-2; D gene unclear. Germline-derived CDR1 and CDR2 are MNHNY and SVGAGI (reference sequence). The CDR3 covers 14 residues. The ends were cut back, 4 bases at V and 4 bases at J, with 10 bases in the middle. The CDR3 sequence: CASSLGPATGELFF. The CDR3 DNA follows: TGTGCCAGCAGTTTAGGGCCGGCCACCGGGGAGCTGTTTTTT.

The chain has TRBV5-1 and TRBJ2-3; 10 bases are shared with TRBD2. Germline CDR1 and CDR2: SGHRS and YFSETQ. There are 18 residues in the CDR3. The V and J ends lost 5 bases and 0 bases, in that order; junction bases with no gene match: 12. Here the CDR3 reads CASSPSRASGGSTDTQYF. CDR3 sequence (DNA): TGCGCCAGCAGTCCCTCCCGGGCTAGCGGGGGTAGCACAGATACGCAGTATTTT. Full variable domain (remainder filled in from reference TRBV5-1 and TRBJ2-3): KAGVTQTPRYLIKTRGQQVTLSCSPISGHRSVSWYQQTPGQGLQFLFEYFSETQRNKGNFPGRFSGRQFSNSRSEMNVSTLELGDSALYLCASSPSRASGGSTDTQYFGPGTRLTVL.

This clonotype has more than one count but fewer than ten. V usage is TRBV20-1 and J usage is TRBJ1-6; no definite D call. The V and J ends lost 1 base and 5 bases respectively, with 3 bases between them. In germline, CDR1 is DFQATT, CDR2 SNEGSKA (reference sequence). There are 12 residues in the CDR3. The chain's CDR3 is CSARGHNSPLHF. DNA of the CDR3: TGCAGTGCTAGAGGACATAATTCACCCCTCCACTTT.

At least ten counts were recorded for this clonotype. The J gene is TRBJ2-3, the V gene TRBV24-1, with D possibly being TRBD2 (6 bases). CDR1 is KGHDR, CDR2 SFDVKD, per germline. V was cut by 7 bases and J by 2 bases, with 12 bases left in between. The CDR3 extends over 14 amino acids. The CDR3 is CATSVSGFTDTQYF. The CDR3, as DNA: TGTGCCACCAGCGTGAGCGGGTTCACAGATACGCAGTATTTT.

The chain couples TRBV3-1 to TRBJ2-5, with no clear D. V lost 4 bases, J lost 2 bases, and 11 bases lay in between. The germline V gene has CDR1 LGHDT and CDR2 YNNKEL (reference sequence). The CDR3 totals 14 residues. Here the CDR3 DNA reads TGTGCCAGCAGCCCGGCGGCGGTTCAAGAGACCCAGTACTTC. Its protein product is CASSPAAVQETQYF.

The chain combines TRBV20-1 with TRBJ2-4; D uncertain. Germline V gene data show CDR1 as DFQATT and CDR2 as SNEGSKA (reference sequence). The CDR3 is 16 residues long. V was cut by 0 bases and J by 2 bases, with 14 bases left in between. CDR3 protein: CSAREAGRLTKNIQYF. DNA of the CDR3: TGCAGTGCTAGAGAGGCAGGCCGATTGACCAAAAACATTCAGTACTTC.

This clonotype occurred many times. This rearrangement joins TRBV6-2 or TRBV6-3 to TRBJ1-5; D is unclear. CDR1 is MNHEY and CDR2 is SVGEGT in the germline V gene. This CDR3 has 13 amino acids. V gave up 6 bases and J gave up 4 bases, with 10 bases separating them. CDR3 sequence: CASSRSLNQPQHF. Here the CDR3 DNA reads TGTGCCAGCAGCCGGTCCCTTAATCAGCCCCAGCATTTT.

This clonotype was found many times. The chain recombines TRBV29-1 with TRBJ2-1; 16 nucleotides align to TRBD2. V gave up 8 bases and J gave up 9 bases; unmatched junction bases: 10. CDR1 SQVTM and CDR2 ANQGSEA come from the germline V gene. CDR3 length: 15 amino acids. The CDR3 is CSTGTSGRALSEQFF. The CDR3 region has the DNA TGCAGCACAGGGACTAGCGGGAGGGCCCTCTCTGAGCAGTTCTTC.

V is TRBV6-2 or TRBV6-3 and J is TRBJ2-3; 12 bases agree with TRBD2. J was trimmed by 0 bases and V by 2 bases; bases with no gene match: 12. From germline, CDR1 is MNHEY and CDR2 SVGEGT. The CDR3 has 20 residues. The CDR3 is CASSYRSGLAGRPSTDTQYF. For the CDR3, the DNA is TGTGCCAGCAGTTACAGGAGTGGACTAGCGGGACGCCCTAGCACAGATACGCAGTATTTT.

This clonotype is labeled as medium-sized. CDR3: CASSYPGELFF. In nucleotides, the CDR3 is TGTGCCAGCAGTTATCCCGGGGAGCTGTTTTTT. This chain joins TRBV6-2 or TRBV6-3 and TRBJ2-2, with no clear D. The CDR3 spans 11 residues. The germline V and J ends were trimmed by 3 bases and 6 bases, with 2 bases remaining between them. CDR1 and CDR2 (germline): MNHEY, SVGEGT.

Many counts were recorded for this clonotype. The rearrangement uses TRBV12-3 or TRBV12-4 and TRBJ2-7; 7 bases map to TRBD1. The CDR3 contains 17 residues. Trimming removed 3 bases from V and 0 bases from J; junction bases left unmatched: 11. CDR3 coding DNA: TGTGCCAGCAGTTTTGGGAAAACCGGGACAGTCTCCTACGAGCAGTACTTC. Its translation is CASSFGKTGTVSYEQYF.

This clonotype has at least ten counts. The rearrangement joins TRBV25-1 to TRBJ2-3; D might be TRBD1 (5 bases). Per germline, CDR1 MGHDK and CDR2 SYGVNS. This CDR3 contains 14 residues. V was clipped by 7 bases and J by 1 base, with 12 bases between them. The CDR3, as DNA: TGTGCCAGCACCAAGGGGTCGGGCACAGATACGCAGTATTTT. It specifies CASTKGSGTDTQYF.

The V and J genes are TRBV9 and TRBJ1-1; possibly TRBD1 for D (5 bases). The V gene's germline CDR1 is SGDLS and CDR2 YYNGEE. The CDR3 extends over 13 amino acids. With 4 bases removed from V and 11 bases from J, the gap between germline ends came to 18 bases. The CDR3 coding sequence is TGTGCCAGCAGCCCGCGAGAAGTGGGGGAGGCTTTCTTT. Its protein product is CASSPREVGEAFF.

This clonotype has ten or more counts. Here the CDR3 DNA reads TGTGCCAGCAGCCAAGACAGTAACACCGGGGAGCTGTTTTTT. This translates into CASSQDSNTGELFF. This chain connects TRBV4-2 to TRBJ2-2, with no clear D. The CDR3 runs to 14 residues. The V gene's germline CDR1 is LGHNA and CDR2 YNFKEQ. The V gene lost 0 bases and the J gene lost 2 bases, with 4 bases spanning the gap.

This clonotype has a handful of counts. The chain is built from TRBV6-5 and TRBJ1-4; 12 bases agree with TRBD1. V lost 2 bases to trimming and J lost 5 bases; unmatched junction nucleotides: 3. This CDR3 spans 16 amino acids. Germline-derived CDR1 and CDR2 are MNHEY and SVGAGI. CDR3 sequence: CASSYGTGGKNEKLFF. The CDR3 region has the DNA TGTGCCAGCAGTTACGGGACAGGGGGCAAGAATGAAAAACTGTTTTTT.

V and J are TRBV9 and TRBJ2-7, with TRBD1 as a possible D gene (6 bases). The CDR3 consists of 16 residues. Germline V gene data show CDR1 as SGDLS and CDR2 as YYNGEE. V was shortened by 0 bases and J by 2 bases, with 15 bases between the two germline ends. The CDR3 spells CASSVAIGTTAYEQYF. Written as DNA, the CDR3 is TGTGCCAGCAGCGTAGCGATCGGGACAACGGCCTACGAGCAGTACTTC. The full variable domain, rest sourced from reference TRBV9 and TRBJ2-7, is DSGVTQTPKHLITATGQRVTLRCSPRSGDLSVYWYQQSLDQGLQFLIQYYNGEERAKGNILERFSAQQFPDLHSELNLSSLELGDSALYFCASSVAIGTTAYEQYFGPGTRLTVT.

This clonotype has more than one count but fewer than ten. CDR3 region: CASSPRGSGNTIYF. In DNA form, the CDR3 reads TGTGCCAGCAGCCCTAGGGGATCAGGAAACACCATATATTTT. This chain joins TRBV7-6 and TRBJ1-3, with D tentatively TRBD1 (5 bases). In germline, CDR1 is SGHVS, CDR2 FNYEAQ. The V gene lost 5 bases and the J gene lost 4 bases, with 12 bases spanning the gap. The CDR3 consists of 14 residues. The entire variable domain, with the rest obtained from reference TRBV7-6 and TRBJ1-3, is as follows: GAGVSQSPRYKVTKRGQDVALRCDPISGHVSLYWYRQALGQGPEFLTYFNYEAQQDKSGLPNDRFSAERPEGSISTLTIQRTEQRDSAMYRCASSPRGSGNTIYFGEGSWLTVV.

This clonotype came up many times. V is TRBV30 and J is TRBJ1-3; D is ambiguous. The germline gives CDR1 GTSNPN, CDR2 SVGIG (reference sequence). Trimming shortened V by 4 bases and J by 1 base, and 14 bases separated the two germline ends. CDR3 length: 15 amino acids. The CDR3 DNA sequence: TGTGCCTGGAACTTGTACGAGCGATCTGGAAACACCATATATTTT. Translated: CAWNLYERSGNTIYF.

The chain has TRBV6-2 or TRBV6-3 and TRBJ2-4; TRBD2 matches at 8 bases. V lost 7 bases to trimming and J lost 3 bases; unmatched junction nucleotides: 11. CDR1 MNHEY and CDR2 SVGEGT come from the germline V gene. This CDR3 has 16 amino acids. The CDR3 bases are TGTGCCAGCACGAGAAGACTAGCGTTTGGCAAAAACATTCAGTACTTC. This translates into CASTRRLAFGKNIQYF.

The J gene is TRBJ1-4, the V gene TRBV19; D unclear. The CDR3 has 16 amino acids. Germline CDR1 reads LNHDA; CDR2 reads SQIVND (reference sequence). Trimming removed 2 bases from V and 4 bases from J, with 14 bases in between. In DNA, the CDR3 is TGTGCCAGTAGTATAACGGCTCGCGATCATAATGAAAAACTGTTTTTT. Protein sequence: CASSITARDHNEKLFF. Variable domain in full (rest from reference TRBV19 and TRBJ1-4): DGGITQSPKYLFRKEGQNVTLSCEQNLNHDAMYWYRQDPGQGLRLIYYSQIVNDFQKGDIAEGYSVSREKKESFPLTVTSAQKNPTAFYLCASSITARDHNEKLFFGSGTQLSVL.

This clonotype was observed many times. The chain employs TRBV7-2 and TRBJ2-1; tentative D call: TRBD2 (5 bases). This CDR3 has 18 amino acids. Germline V lookup: CDR1 SGHTA, CDR2 FQGNSA. Trimming removed 5 bases at V and 0 bases at J, with 20 bases between. This chain's CDR3 is CASSPTGGRSYSYNEQFF. CDR3 in DNA: TGTGCCAGCAGCCCAACCGGAGGACGGAGTTACTCCTACAATGAGCAGTTCTTC.

V gene TRBV14 combines with J gene TRBJ2-3; 7 nucleotides agree with TRBD2. The CDR3 has 20 residues. Germline CDR1 SGHDN, CDR2 FVKESK. V lost 0 bases and J lost 3; bases outside the gene matches: 18. The CDR3 loop is CASSQDGRRAGVVRTDTQYF. Written as DNA, the CDR3 is TGTGCCAGCAGCCAAGACGGCCGGCGGGCGGGAGTCGTTCGGACAGATACGCAGTATTTT.

The rearrangement uses TRBV11-3 and TRBJ2-2, with 7 bases that match TRBD2. The V segment lost 3 bases and the J segment 6 bases; nucleotides outside the gene matches: 4. There are 14 residues in the CDR3. Per germline, CDR1 SGHNT and CDR2 YENEEA. The CDR3 DNA follows: TGTGCCAGCAGCTTCCTTGGGAGGGCCGGGGAGCTGTTTTTT. Translation: CASSFLGRAGELFF.

This clonotype was detected only a few times. The chain joins TRBV6-4 to TRBJ1-2; TRBD1 agrees at 7 bases. CDR1 is MRHNA and CDR2 is SNTAGT in the germline V gene. V was clipped by 8 bases and J by 8 bases; unmatched bases: 20. This CDR3 has 16 amino acids. CDR3 amino acids: CASAEDGQAPLGGYTF. The DNA for the CDR3 is TGTGCCAGCGCCGAAGATGGACAGGCCCCTCTAGGCGGCTACACCTTC.

This clonotype has a count of ten or more. This sequence joins TRBV20-1 and TRBJ2-7; 12 positions match TRBD2. CDR3 length: 14 residues. CDR1 is DFQATT, CDR2 SNEGSKA, per germline (reference sequence). J gave up 2 bases and V 5 bases, and 4 bases lay outside the gene matches. The CDR3 loop is CSASRLAGAYEQYF. CDR3 nucleotide sequence: TGCAGTGCTTCTAGACTAGCGGGAGCCTACGAGCAGTACTTC.